What follows are 19 T cell receptor beta chains derived from one specimen sequenced in a study of naive and memory T cell subsets. The beta constant-region primer was an equimolar mix of two oligonucleotides covering TRBC1 and TRBC2. Ligated cDNA was amplified by four rounds of PCR with nested alpha and beta constant-region primers and SP2. In TCRdb, the UMI-ligation and nested PCR reads were re-called with MiXCR into one record per CDR3 protein. The table has some 82,000 distinct CDR3 sequences, about 10% seen once. The sample was naive CD8+ T cells from blood. Receptors were obtained from a human donor in good health.

This clonotype was counted between two and nine times. CDR3 in DNA: TGCAGCGTTGTCCCTCCAAACCCCCGGTCCTACAATGAGCAGTTCTTC. Translating gives CSVVPPNPRSYNEQFF. The chain couples TRBV29-1 to TRBJ2-1, with unresolved D. The V end lost 4 bases, the J end lost 1 base, and 17 bases lay between the germline ends. This CDR3 comprises 16 residues. Germline V gene sequence: CDR1 SQVTM, CDR2 ANQGSEA.

This clonotype has just a few counts. This chain joins TRBV6-5 and TRBJ2-5, with 7 positions matching TRBD2. V lost 4 bases to trimming and J lost 4 bases; unmatched junction nucleotides: 0. This CDR3 has 12 residues. Per germline, CDR1 MNHEY and CDR2 SVGAGI. This CDR3 is CASSLAGETQYF. In DNA form, the CDR3 reads TGTGCCAGCAGTTTAGCGGGAGAGACCCAGTACTTC.

This clonotype has only a few counts. The chain is built from TRBV20-1 and TRBJ2-7; 11 bases agree with TRBD2. V lost 3 bases and J lost 2; bases outside the gene matches: 9. In germline, CDR1 is DFQATT, CDR2 SNEGSKA (reference sequence). This CDR3 comprises 16 residues. CDR3 sequence reads: CSARRASGRRPYEQYF. In DNA form, the CDR3 reads TGCAGTGCTAGGAGGGCTAGCGGGAGGCGACCCTACGAGCAGTACTTC.

This clonotype was recorded many times. This chain links TRBV7-7 with TRBJ2-7; the D gene could be TRBD1 or TRBD2 (6 bases each). This CDR3 comprises 13 residues. The germline CDR1 and CDR2 sequences are SSHAT and FNYEAQ (reference sequence). Trimming took 1 base from V and 3 from J, leaving 7 bases between them. This CDR3 reads CASSLEGGYEQYF. CDR3 sequence (DNA): TGTGCCAGCAGCTTAGAGGGGGGCTACGAGCAGTACTTC.

The sample holds many counts of this clonotype. J is TRBJ2-7 and V is TRBV4-1; D is perhaps TRBD1 or TRBD2 (5 bases each). The CDR3 extends over 13 amino acids. V lost 2 bases and J lost 7, with 12 bases in between. The germline V gene has CDR1 MGHRA and CDR2 YSYEKL. DNA for the CDR3: TGCGCCAGCAGCCAACCCGGGACCGAGGAGCAGTACTTC. It encodes CASSQPGTEEQYF.

There are many counts of this clonotype. The chain joins TRBV7-9 to TRBJ2-3; weak D call: TRBD1 (6 bases). CDR3 length: 15 amino acids. V lost 5 bases to trimming and J lost 1 base, with 13 bases between them. Looked up from germline, CDR1 is SEHNR and CDR2 is FQNEAQ (reference sequence). Written as DNA, the CDR3 is TGTGCCAGCAGCCAGGACAGTTGGGGCACAGATACGCAGTATTTT. Its protein product is CASSQDSWGTDTQYF.

This clonotype has ten or more counts. This chain links TRBV18 with TRBJ1-2, with TRBD1 matching over 8 bases. CDR1 and CDR2 (germline): KGHSH, LQKENI. The CDR3 sequence is 14 residues long. The V and J ends lost 6 bases and 2 bases, in that order; junction bases with no gene match: 5. CDR3 DNA sequence: TGTGCCAGCTCGCCGACAGGGGCCAACTATGGCTACACCTTC. This sequence encodes CASSPTGANYGYTF.

This clonotype was observed at least ten times. V usage is TRBV29-1 and J usage is TRBJ1-2, with D perhaps matching TRBD1 (5 bases). Germline V gene data show CDR1 as SQVTM and CDR2 as ANQGSEA. Trimming left V 4 bases short and J 4 bases short, with 7 bases between. This CDR3 is built from 11 residues. The CDR3 DNA sequence: TGCAGCGTTGCGGGGGGCTATGGCTACACCTTC. Encoded protein: CSVAGGYGYTF.

This clonotype was detected only a few times. The chain couples TRBV27 to TRBJ1-4; D remains unclear. The CDR3 runs to 16 residues. The germline V and J ends were trimmed by 1 base and 4 bases, with 13 bases remaining between them. Germline lookup yields CDR1 MNHEY and CDR2 SMNVEV (reference sequence). DNA for the CDR3: TGTGCCAGCAGTTTATTTCCCGGGAGCCATAATGAAAAACTGTTTTTT. Its translation: CASSLFPGSHNEKLFF. Combining the CDR3 with reference TRBV27 and TRBJ1-4 gives the whole variable domain EAQVTQNPRYLITVTGKKLTVTCSQNMNHEYMSWYRQDPGLGLRQIYYSMNVEVTDKGDVPEGYKVSRKEKRNFPLILESPSPNQTSLYFCASSLFPGSHNEKLFFGSGTQLSVL.

The chain combines TRBV7-3 with TRBJ1-2; weak D call: TRBD1 (6 bases). Trimming left V 2 bases short and J 6 bases short, with 13 bases between. The CDR3 is made up of 14 amino acids. Germline lookup yields CDR1 SGHTA and CDR2 FQGTGA. The CDR3 region is CASSLVGRGDGYTF. The CDR3 bases are TGTGCCAGCAGCTTAGTTGGCAGGGGAGATGGCTACACCTTC. The full variable domain, in which reference TRBV7-3 and TRBJ1-2 provide the parts outside the CDR3, is GAGVSQTPSNKVTEKGKYVELRCDPISGHTALYWYRQSLGQGPEFLIYFQGTGAADDSGLPNDRFFAVRPEGSVSTLKIQRTERGDSAVYLCASSLVGRGDGYTFGSGTRLTVV.

The CDR3 DNA sequence: TGTGCCTGGAGTGTTGGATCATCCGGGGAGCTGTTTTTT. Its protein is CAWSVGSSGELFF. This chain joins TRBV30 and TRBJ2-2; D remains unclear. The germline CDR1 and CDR2 sequences are GTSNPN and SVGIG (reference sequence). This CDR3 comprises 13 residues. Trimming cost V 0 bases and J 6 bases, with 8 bases left between them. The full variable domain, in which reference TRBV30 and TRBJ2-2 provide the parts outside the CDR3, is SQTIHQWPATLVQPVGSPLSLECTVEGTSNPNLYWYRQAAGRGLQLLFYSVGIGQISSEVPQNLSASRPQDRQFILSSKKLLLSDSGFYLCAWSVGSSGELFFGEGSRLTVL.

In its sample, this clonotype was seen many times. The chain carries TRBV3-1 and TRBJ2-1, with 11 bases aligning to TRBD2. The CDR3 is 16 amino acids. The germline CDR1 and CDR2 sequences are LGHDT and YNNKEL (reference sequence). Germline trimming cut 5 bases from V and 6 bases from J; bases unmatched to any gene: 9. This CDR3 is CASSYWTSGFANEQFF. The CDR3 nucleotides read TGTGCCAGCAGCTATTGGACTAGCGGGTTTGCCAATGAGCAGTTCTTC.

The chain carries TRBV6-6 and TRBJ2-5; 7 bases agree with TRBD2. The V gene end was trimmed by 6 bases and the J gene end by 2 bases; junction bases not matched to a gene: 18. The germline gives CDR1 MNHNY, CDR2 SVGAGI (reference sequence). The CDR3 spans 18 residues. CDR3 nucleotide sequence: TGTGCCAGCAGCCTACTTTGGCTAGCGGCTACCAAGCAAGAGACCCAGTACTTC. Translating gives CASSLLWLAATKQETQYF.

This chain joins TRBV20-1 and TRBJ2-2, with D unresolved. CDR1 DFQATT and CDR2 SNEGSKA come from the germline V gene (reference sequence). The length of the CDR3 is 15 residues. V was clipped by 0 bases and J by 1 base, with 9 bases between them. The CDR3 region is CSARDGRLNTGELFF. CDR3 nucleotide sequence: TGCAGTGCTAGAGATGGGCGGCTGAACACCGGGGAGCTGTTTTTT.

This clonotype occurred once. Since a much larger clone is just one base distant, this may be a read error. V usage is TRBV7-3 and J usage is TRBJ2-1, with TRBD1 as a possible D gene (6 bases). CDR3 size: 14 residues. Looked up from germline, CDR1 is SGHTA and CDR2 is FQGTGA. CDR3 region: CASSLRDTYNGQFF. The CDR3 nucleotides are TGTGCCAGCAGCTTAAGGGACACCTACAATGGGCAGTTCTTC.

This clonotype occurred many times. This rearrangement joins TRBV7-2 to TRBJ1-1; maybe TRBD1 (5 bases). With 3 bases removed from V and 0 bases from J, the gap between germline ends came to 11 bases. This CDR3 spans 15 amino acids. The germline V gene has CDR1 SGHTA and CDR2 FQGNSA. The CDR3 protein is CASSFLAGMNTEAFF. The CDR3 bases are TGTGCCAGCAGCTTCTTGGCAGGGATGAACACTGAAGCTTTCTTT. The variable domain in full, with the rest retrieved from reference TRBV7-2 and TRBJ1-1, is GAGVSQSPSNKVTEKGKDVELRCDPISGHTALYWYRQSLGQGLEFLIYFQGNSAPDKSGLPSDRFSAERTGGSVSTLTIQRTQQEDSAVYLCASSFLAGMNTEAFFGQGTRLTVV.

This clonotype was seen many times. V gene TRBV7-9 combines with J gene TRBJ1-1; D is possibly TRBD1 (5 bases). Germline V CDR1 and CDR2: SEHNR, FQNEAQ (reference sequence). The ends were cut back, 3 bases at V and 4 bases at J, with 6 bases in the middle. This CDR3 contains 12 residues. The CDR3 bases are TGTGCCAGCAGCTTGGGACCCACTGAAGCTTTCTTT. Protein product: CASSLGPTEAFF.

At least ten counts were recorded for this clonotype. The genes are TRBV28 and TRBJ2-7; a weak D match, TRBD2 (6 bases). The germline V gene has CDR1 MDHEN and CDR2 SYDVKM. V lost 5 bases, J lost 4 bases, and 12 bases lay in between. CDR3 size: 13 residues. Here the CDR3 DNA reads TGTGCCAGCAGTCTCGTTAGCGGTTACGAGCAGTACTTC. This gives the protein CASSLVSGYEQYF. Based on the CDR3 plus reference TRBV28 and TRBJ2-7, the full variable domain is DVKVTQSSRYLVKRTGEKVFLECVQDMDHENMFWYRQDPGLGLRLIYFSYDVKMKEKGDIPEGYSVSREKKERFSLILESASTNQTSMYLCASSLVSGYEQYFGPGTRLTVT.

This clonotype was observed many times. CDR3 protein: CAISEASEQFF. Here the CDR3 DNA reads TGTGCCATCAGTGAGGCGAGTGAGCAGTTCTTC. This rearrangement joins TRBV10-3 to TRBJ2-1, with no clear D. The germline V gene encodes CDR1 ENHRY and CDR2 SYGVKD. This CDR3 contains 11 residues. Trimming removed 2 bases from V and 9 bases from J, with 5 bases in between.